A single sample is the source of the 13 T cell receptor beta chains below, sequenced in a study of T cell responses to AZD1222 COVID-19 vaccine. Clones were sequenced by immunoSEQ multiplex PCR, and TCRdb holds only the in-frame ones, with some missing. The sample holds under 100,000 clones; approximately 89% are singletons and the top ten take roughly 5.3%. The sequenced sample was peripheral blood, obtained 28 days after the second AZD1222 dose. These receptors came from an adult who received the AZD1222 COVID-19 vaccine.

V gene TRBV29-1 combines with J gene TRBJ1-2; D remains unclear. Trimming removed 4 bases at V and 7 bases at J, with 16 bases between. This CDR3 region has 13 residues. The germline V gene has CDR1 SQVTM and CDR2 ANQGSEA. The CDR3 protein is CSVGTEYTFGYTF. The CDR3 nucleotides read TGCAGCGTTGGGACGGAATATACCTTTGGCTACACCTTC.

The chain employs TRBV5-1 and TRBJ2-5; unclear D gene. The CDR3 consists of 13 residues. V was trimmed by 5 bases and J by 5 bases, leaving 13 bases between them. Germline-derived CDR1 and CDR2 are SGHRS and YFSETQ. Here the CDR3 reads CASRANLGETQYF. CDR3 nucleotide sequence: TGCGCCAGCAGGGCCAATCTTGGGGAGACCCAGTACTTC.

V and J are TRBV7-9 and TRBJ1-6; 10 bases match TRBD1. This CDR3 has 16 residues. The J segment lost 10 bases and the V segment lost 6 bases, leaving 12 bases of the junction unmatched. Germline CDR1 reads SEHNR; CDR2 reads FQNEAQ (reference sequence). The DNA for the CDR3 is TGTGCCAGCAGTCCCGGGGACAGGGGATTCGGGTCACCCCTCCACTTT. It is translated as CASSPGDRGFGSPLHF.

The chain uses TRBV19 and TRBJ1-1, with D possibly being TRBD1 (6 bases). The ends were cut back, 3 bases at V and 5 bases at J, with 16 bases in the middle. The germline CDR1 and CDR2 sequences are LNHDA and SQIVND (reference sequence). The CDR3 runs 15 residues. In DNA, the CDR3 is TGTGCCAGTAGTATCGCCGGGACACCGACGACTGAAGCTTTCTTT. Translated: CASSIAGTPTTEAFF.

The chain links TRBV29-1 to TRBJ2-3; D possibly corresponds to TRBD1 (6 bases). The V end was cut by 6 bases, the J end by 2 bases, with 18 bases between. CDR1 is SQVTM and CDR2 is ANQGSEA in the germline V gene. CDR3 length: 15 residues. This chain's CDR3 is CSVHQGLGLTDTQYF. Written as DNA, the CDR3 is TGCAGCGTGCATCAGGGGTTGGGTCTCACAGATACGCAGTATTTT.

This clone was detected only once. The J gene is TRBJ2-7, the V gene TRBV12-5, with 8 bases that match TRBD1. Germline trimming cut 6 bases from V and 2 bases from J; bases unmatched to any gene: 3. Germline V gives CDR1 LGHNT, CDR2 FRNRAP. The CDR3 is made up of 13 amino acids. CDR3 residues: CASGWDRTYEQYV. The CDR3 DNA follows: TGTGCTAGTGGATGGGACAGGACCTACGAGCAGTACGTC.

This clone was detected once. The rearrangement joins TRBV2 to TRBJ2-5; no firm D call. CDR3 length: 11 amino acids. V lost 6 bases and J 5 bases, leaving 7 bases between the germline ends. The germline gives CDR1 SNHLY, CDR2 FYNNEI. CDR3 nucleotides: TGTGCCAGCAGCGGGTGGGAGACCCAGTACTTC. It encodes CASSGWETQYF.

The chain employs TRBV6-2 or TRBV6-3 and TRBJ1-1; D is ambiguous. The V gene lost 3 bases and the J gene lost 6 bases, with 11 bases spanning the gap. Germline CDR1 is MNHEY and CDR2 is SVGEGT. The length of the CDR3 is 13 residues. The CDR3 loop is CASSYEGQPEAFF. The CDR3 region has the DNA TGTGCCAGCAGTTATGAGGGCCAACCTGAAGCTTTCTTT.

V gene TRBV30 combines with J gene TRBJ2-1; a possible D gene is TRBD2 (6 bases). Deletions cut 5 bases from V and 4 bases from J, with 9 bases between. The V gene's germline CDR1 is GTSNPN and CDR2 SVGIG (reference sequence). The CDR3 contains 12 residues. The CDR3 nucleotides are TGTGCCTGGGGGCGGGGTTACAATGAGCAGTTCTTC. This translates into CAWGRGYNEQFF.

The rearrangement uses TRBV4-2 and TRBJ2-3; possibly TRBD1 or TRBD2 for D (5 bases each). CDR3 length equals 15 residues. The V gene's germline CDR1 is LGHNA and CDR2 YNFKEQ. Deletions cut 1 base from V and 3 bases from J, with 11 bases between. CDR3 bases: TGTGCCAGCAGCCAAGGAATGGGGGTTACAGATACGCAGTATTTT. Translation: CASSQGMGVTDTQYF.

This chain links TRBV2 with TRBJ2-5; 14 bases match TRBD2. With 7 bases clipped from V and 5 bases from J, the junction kept 12 bases outside the gene matches. In germline, CDR1 is SNHLY, CDR2 FYNNEI. This CDR3 is built from 17 residues. The CDR3, as DNA: TGTGCCAGCACCCGAATTGGGACTAGCGGGGGTTCGGAGACCCAGTACTTC. Encoded protein: CASTRIGTSGGSETQYF.

A single count supports this clone. The CDR3 region is CASSLEGPWDGYTF. CDR3 nucleotide sequence: TGTGCCAGCAGCTTGGAAGGACCTTGGGATGGCTACACCTTC. The genes are TRBV5-4 and TRBJ1-2; D not certain. Germline V CDR1 and CDR2: SGHNT, YYREEE (reference sequence). Trimming left V 0 bases short and J 6 bases short, with 12 bases between. CDR3 length: 14 residues.

V gene TRBV19 combines with J gene TRBJ1-1; D might be TRBD1 (5 bases). Germline V gene lookup returns CDR1 LNHDA and CDR2 SQIVND (reference sequence). This CDR3 region has 17 residues. The V end lost 4 bases, the J end lost 3 bases, and 21 bases lay between the germline ends. CDR3: CASSNPPPRGRDTEAFF. The CDR3 DNA reads as TGTGCCAGTAGTAATCCCCCTCCCCGGGGCAGGGACACTGAAGCTTTCTTT. The complete variable domain, with remaining parts taken from reference TRBV19 and TRBJ1-1, reads DGGITQSPKYLFRKEGQNVTLSCEQNLNHDAMYWYRQDPGQGLRLIYYSQIVNDFQKGDIAEGYSVSREKKESFPLTVTSAQKNPTAFYLCASSNPPPRGRDTEAFFGQGTRLTVV.